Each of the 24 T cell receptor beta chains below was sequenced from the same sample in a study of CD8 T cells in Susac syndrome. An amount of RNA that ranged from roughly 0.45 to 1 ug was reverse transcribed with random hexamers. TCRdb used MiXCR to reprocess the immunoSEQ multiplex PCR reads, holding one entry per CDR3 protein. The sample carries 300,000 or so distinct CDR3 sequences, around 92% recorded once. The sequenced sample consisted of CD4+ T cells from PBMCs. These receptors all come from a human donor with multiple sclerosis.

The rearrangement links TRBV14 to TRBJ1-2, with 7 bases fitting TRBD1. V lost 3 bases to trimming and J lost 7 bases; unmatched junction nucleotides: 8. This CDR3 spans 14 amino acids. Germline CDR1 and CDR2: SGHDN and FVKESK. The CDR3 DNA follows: TGTGCCAGCAGCCACCTCCCGACAGGGAGTGGCTACACCTTC. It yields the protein CASSHLPTGSGYTF.

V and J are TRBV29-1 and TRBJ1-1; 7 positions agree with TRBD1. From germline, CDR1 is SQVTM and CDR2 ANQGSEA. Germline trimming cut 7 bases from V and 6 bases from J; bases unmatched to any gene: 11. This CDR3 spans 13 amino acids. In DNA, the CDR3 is TGCAGCGGGGAGACAGGGCGGGGGTCTGAAGCTTTCTTT. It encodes CSGETGRGSEAFF.

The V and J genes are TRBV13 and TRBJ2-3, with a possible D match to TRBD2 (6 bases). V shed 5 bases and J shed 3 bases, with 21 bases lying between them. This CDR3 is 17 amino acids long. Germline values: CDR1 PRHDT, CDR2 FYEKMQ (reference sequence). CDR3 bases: TGTGCCAGCAGCAACCCCCTGGGGCGGGGATCAACAGATACGCAGTATTTT. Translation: CASSNPLGRGSTDTQYF.

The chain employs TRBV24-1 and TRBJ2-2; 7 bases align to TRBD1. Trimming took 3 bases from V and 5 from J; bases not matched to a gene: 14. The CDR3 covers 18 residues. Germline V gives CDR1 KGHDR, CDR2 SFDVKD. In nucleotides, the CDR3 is TGTGCCACCAGTGATATTCGACAGGGAAGGCTCAAAACCGGGGAGCTGTTTTTT. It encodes CATSDIRQGRLKTGELFF.

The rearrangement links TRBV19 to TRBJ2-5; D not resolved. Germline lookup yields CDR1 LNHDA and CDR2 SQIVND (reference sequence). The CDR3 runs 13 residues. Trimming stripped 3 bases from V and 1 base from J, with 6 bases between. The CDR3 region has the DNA TGTGCCAGTAGTATTCAATCCCAAGAGACCCAGTACTTC. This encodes CASSIQSQETQYF.

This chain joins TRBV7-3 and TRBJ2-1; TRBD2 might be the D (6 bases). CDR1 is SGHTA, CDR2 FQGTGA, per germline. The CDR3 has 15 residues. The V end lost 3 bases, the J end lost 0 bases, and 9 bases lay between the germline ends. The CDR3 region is CASSFGGGSYNEQFF. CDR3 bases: TGTGCCAGCAGCTTCGGGGGAGGCTCCTACAATGAGCAGTTCTTC.

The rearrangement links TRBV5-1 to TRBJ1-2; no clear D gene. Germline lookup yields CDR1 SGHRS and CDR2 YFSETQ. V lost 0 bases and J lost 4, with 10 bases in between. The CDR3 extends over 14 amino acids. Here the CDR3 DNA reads TGCGCCAGCAGCTTGGAGGCCGTGGTCTATGGCTACACCTTC. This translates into CASSLEAVVYGYTF.

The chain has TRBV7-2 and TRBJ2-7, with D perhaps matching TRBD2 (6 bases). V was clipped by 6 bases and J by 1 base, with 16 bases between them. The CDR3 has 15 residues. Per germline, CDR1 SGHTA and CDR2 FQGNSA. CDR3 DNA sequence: TGTGCCAGCAGTCAGGAACTAGCTTTGTCCTACGAGCAGTACTTC. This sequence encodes CASSQELALSYEQYF.

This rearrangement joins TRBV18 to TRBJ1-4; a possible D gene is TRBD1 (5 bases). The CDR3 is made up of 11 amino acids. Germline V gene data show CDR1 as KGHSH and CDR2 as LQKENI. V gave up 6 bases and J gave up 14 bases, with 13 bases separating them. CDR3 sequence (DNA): TGTGCCAGCTCGCTTGGGGGACGGCTGTTTTTT. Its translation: CASSLGGRLFF.

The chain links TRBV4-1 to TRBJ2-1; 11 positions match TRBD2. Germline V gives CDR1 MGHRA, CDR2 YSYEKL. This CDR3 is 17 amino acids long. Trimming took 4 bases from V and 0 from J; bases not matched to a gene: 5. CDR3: CASSRASGGSSYNEQFF. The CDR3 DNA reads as TGCGCCAGCAGCCGGGCTAGCGGGGGGAGCTCCTACAATGAGCAGTTCTTC.

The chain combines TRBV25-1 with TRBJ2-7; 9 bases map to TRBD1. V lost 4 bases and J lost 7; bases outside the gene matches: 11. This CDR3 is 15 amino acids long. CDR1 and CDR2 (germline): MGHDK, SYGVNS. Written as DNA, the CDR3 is TGTGCCAGCAGTGGCCCGGGACAGGGTCGACGGGAGCAGTACTTC. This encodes CASSGPGQGRREQYF.

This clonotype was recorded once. The CDR3 region has the DNA TGCGCCAGCAGCTTCGGGGAGCGGAACACTGAAGCTTTCTTT. This translates into CASSFGERNTEAFF. This chain links TRBV5-1 with TRBJ1-1; D not resolved. The ends were cut back, 2 bases at V and 1 base at J, with 9 bases in the middle. Germline V lookup: CDR1 SGHRS, CDR2 YFSETQ. The CDR3 consists of 14 residues.

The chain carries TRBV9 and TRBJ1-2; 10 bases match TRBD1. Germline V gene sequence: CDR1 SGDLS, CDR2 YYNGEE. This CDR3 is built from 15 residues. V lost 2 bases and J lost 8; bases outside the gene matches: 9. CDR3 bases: TGTGCCAGCAGCGTGAGGGACAGGGGAGATAAGGGCTACACCTTC. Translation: CASSVRDRGDKGYTF. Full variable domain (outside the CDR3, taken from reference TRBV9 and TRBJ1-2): DSGVTQTPKHLITATGQRVTLRCSPRSGDLSVYWYQQSLDQGLQFLIQYYNGEERAKGNILERFSAQQFPDLHSELNLSSLELGDSALYFCASSVRDRGDKGYTFGSGTRLTVV.

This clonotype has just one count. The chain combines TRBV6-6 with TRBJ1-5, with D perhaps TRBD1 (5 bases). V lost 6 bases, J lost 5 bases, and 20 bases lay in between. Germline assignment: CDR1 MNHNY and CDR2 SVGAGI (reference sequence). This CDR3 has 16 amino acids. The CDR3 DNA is TGTGCCAGCAGGAGAGCCGGGGCCGGGGGGGATCAGCCCCAGCATTTT. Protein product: CASRRAGAGGDQPQHF.

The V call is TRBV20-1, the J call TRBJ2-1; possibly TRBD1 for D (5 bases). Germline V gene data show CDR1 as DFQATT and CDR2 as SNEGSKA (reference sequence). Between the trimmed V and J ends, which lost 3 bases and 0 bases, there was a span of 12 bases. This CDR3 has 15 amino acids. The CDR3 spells CSARRRVSSYNEQFF. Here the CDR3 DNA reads TGCAGTGCTAGGCGCAGGGTGAGCTCCTACAATGAGCAGTTCTTC.

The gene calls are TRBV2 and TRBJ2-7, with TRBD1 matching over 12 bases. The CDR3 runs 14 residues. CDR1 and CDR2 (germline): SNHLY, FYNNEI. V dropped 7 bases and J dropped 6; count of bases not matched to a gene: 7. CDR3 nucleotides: TGTGCCAGCAAGGTGGGGACAGGGGGCCTCGAGCAGTACTTC. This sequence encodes CASKVGTGGLEQYF.

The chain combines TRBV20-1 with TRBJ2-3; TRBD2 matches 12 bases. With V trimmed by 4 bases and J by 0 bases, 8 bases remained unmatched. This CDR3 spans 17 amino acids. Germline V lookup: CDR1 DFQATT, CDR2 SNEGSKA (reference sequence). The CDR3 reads CSATGLAGPPSTDTQYF. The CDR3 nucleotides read TGCAGTGCTACCGGACTAGCGGGGCCCCCTAGCACAGATACGCAGTATTTT.

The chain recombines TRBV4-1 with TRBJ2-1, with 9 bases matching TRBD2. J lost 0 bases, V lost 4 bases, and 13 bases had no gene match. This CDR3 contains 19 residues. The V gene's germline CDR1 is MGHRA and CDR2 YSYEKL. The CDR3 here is CASSRKGLASIRSYNEQFF. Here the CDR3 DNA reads TGCGCCAGCAGCCGTAAAGGACTAGCGTCGATCCGCTCCTACAATGAGCAGTTCTTC.

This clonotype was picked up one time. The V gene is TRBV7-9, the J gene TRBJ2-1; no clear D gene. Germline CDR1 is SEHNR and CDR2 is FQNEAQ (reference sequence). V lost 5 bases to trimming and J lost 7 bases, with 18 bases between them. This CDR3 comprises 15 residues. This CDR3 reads CASSPSLDGENEQFF. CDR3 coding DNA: TGTGCCAGCAGCCCTTCCCTGGATGGAGAAAATGAGCAGTTCTTC.

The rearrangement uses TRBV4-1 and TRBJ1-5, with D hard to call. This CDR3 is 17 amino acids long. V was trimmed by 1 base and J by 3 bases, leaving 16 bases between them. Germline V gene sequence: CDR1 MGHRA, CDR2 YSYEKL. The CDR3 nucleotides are TGCGCCAGCAGCCAAGGGCTCCGGACCCTGAACAATCAGCCCCAGCATTTT. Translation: CASSQGLRTLNNQPQHF.

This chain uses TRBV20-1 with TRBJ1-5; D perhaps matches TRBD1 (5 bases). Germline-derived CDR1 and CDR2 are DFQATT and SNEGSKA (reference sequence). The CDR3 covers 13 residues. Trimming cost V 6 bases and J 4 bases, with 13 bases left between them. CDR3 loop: CSARGLGNQPQHF. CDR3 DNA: TGCAGTGCCCGGGGCTTGGGGAATCAGCCCCAGCATTTT.

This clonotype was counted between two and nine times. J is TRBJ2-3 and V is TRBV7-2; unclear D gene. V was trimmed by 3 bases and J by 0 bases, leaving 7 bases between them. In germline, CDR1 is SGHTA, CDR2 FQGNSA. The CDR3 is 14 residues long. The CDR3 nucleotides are TGTGCCAGCAGCTTTGCGGCTAGCACAGATACGCAGTATTTT. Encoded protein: CASSFAASTDTQYF.

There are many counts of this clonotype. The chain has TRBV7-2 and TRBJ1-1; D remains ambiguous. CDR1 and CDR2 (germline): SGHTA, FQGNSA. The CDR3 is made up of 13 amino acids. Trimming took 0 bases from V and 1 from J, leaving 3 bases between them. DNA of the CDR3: TGTGCCAGCAGCTTAGCGGAGAACACTGAAGCTTTCTTT. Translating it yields CASSLAENTEAFF. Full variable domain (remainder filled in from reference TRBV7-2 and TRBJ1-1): GAGVSQSPSNKVTEKGKDVELRCDPISGHTALYWYRQSLGQGLEFLIYFQGNSAPDKSGLPSDRFSAERTGGSVSTLTIQRTQQEDSAVYLCASSLAENTEAFFGQGTRLTVV.

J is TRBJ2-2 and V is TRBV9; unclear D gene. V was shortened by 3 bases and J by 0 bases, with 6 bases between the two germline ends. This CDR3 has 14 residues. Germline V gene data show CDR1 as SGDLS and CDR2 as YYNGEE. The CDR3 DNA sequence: TGTGCCAGCAGCGGACTTGCGAACACCGGGGAGCTGTTTTTT. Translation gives CASSGLANTGELFF. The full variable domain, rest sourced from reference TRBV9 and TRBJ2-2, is DSGVTQTPKHLITATGQRVTLRCSPRSGDLSVYWYQQSLDQGLQFLIQYYNGEERAKGNILERFSAQQFPDLHSELNLSSLELGDSALYFCASSGLANTGELFFGEGSRLTVL.